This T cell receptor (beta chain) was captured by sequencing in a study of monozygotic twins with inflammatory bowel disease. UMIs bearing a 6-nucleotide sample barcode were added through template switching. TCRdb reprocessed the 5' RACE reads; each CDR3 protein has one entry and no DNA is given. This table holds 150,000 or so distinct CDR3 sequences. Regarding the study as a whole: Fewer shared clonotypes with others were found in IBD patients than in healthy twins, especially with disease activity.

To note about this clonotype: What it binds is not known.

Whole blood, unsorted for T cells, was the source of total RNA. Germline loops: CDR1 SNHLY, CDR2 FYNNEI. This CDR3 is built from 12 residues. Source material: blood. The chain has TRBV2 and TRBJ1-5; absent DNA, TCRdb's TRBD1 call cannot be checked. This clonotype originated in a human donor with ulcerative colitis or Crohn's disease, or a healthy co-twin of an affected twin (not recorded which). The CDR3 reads CASSPGSQPQHF.